This entry concerns a single T cell receptor beta chain. What it binds is unknown. Profiled with immunoSEQ multiplex PCR; TCRdb holds only in-frame clones, not every one. The sample lists approximately 180,000 clones; around nine tenths were seen once. The source of the sample is a study of T cell responses to AZD1222 COVID-19 vaccine. Germline V gives CDR1 MGHDK, CDR2 SYGVNS. V was trimmed by 3 bases and J by 9 bases, leaving 12 bases between them. The CDR3 length is 14 residues. Whole-study findings and limits: Baseline serostatus was positive in only a handful of AZD1222 recipients.

This chain connects TRBV25-1 to TRBJ1-6; the D is unclear. The source was peripheral blood, collected 28 days after the second dose of the MenACWY control vaccine. This receptor was identified in an adult who received the MenACWY meningococcal vaccine as a control. CDR3: CASSEPEGPSPLHF. The CDR3 DNA follows: TGTGCCAGCAGTGAGCCGGAAGGGCCTTCACCCCTCCACTTT.